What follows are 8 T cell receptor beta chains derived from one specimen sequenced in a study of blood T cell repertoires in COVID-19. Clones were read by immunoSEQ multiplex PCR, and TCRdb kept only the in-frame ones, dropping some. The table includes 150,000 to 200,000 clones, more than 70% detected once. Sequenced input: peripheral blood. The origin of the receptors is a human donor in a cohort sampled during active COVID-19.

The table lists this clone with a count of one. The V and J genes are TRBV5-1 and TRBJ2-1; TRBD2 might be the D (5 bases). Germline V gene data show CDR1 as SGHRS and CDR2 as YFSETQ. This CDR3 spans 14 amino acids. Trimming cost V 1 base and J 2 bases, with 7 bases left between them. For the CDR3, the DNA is TGCGCCAGCAGCTTGCCCGGGGCCTACAATGAGCAGTTCTTC. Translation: CASSLPGAYNEQFF. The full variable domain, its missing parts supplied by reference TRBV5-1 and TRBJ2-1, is KAGVTQTPRYLIKTRGQQVTLSCSPISGHRSVSWYQQTPGQGLQFLFEYFSETQRNKGNFPGRFSGRQFSNSRSEMNVSTLELGDSALYLCASSLPGAYNEQFFGPGTRLTVL.

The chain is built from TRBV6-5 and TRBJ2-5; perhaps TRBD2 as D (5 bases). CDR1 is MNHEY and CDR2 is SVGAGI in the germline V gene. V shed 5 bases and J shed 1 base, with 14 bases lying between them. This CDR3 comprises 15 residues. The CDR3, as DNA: TGTGCCAGCAGTCGGGGTCGGACGGTCCAAGAGACCCAGTACTTC. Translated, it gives CASSRGRTVQETQYF.

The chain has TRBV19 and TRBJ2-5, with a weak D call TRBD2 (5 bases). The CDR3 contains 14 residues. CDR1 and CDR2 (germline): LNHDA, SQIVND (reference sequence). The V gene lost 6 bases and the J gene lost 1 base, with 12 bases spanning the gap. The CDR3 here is CASSLSGVQETQYF. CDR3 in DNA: TGTGCCAGTAGCCTATCCGGGGTCCAAGAGACCCAGTACTTC.

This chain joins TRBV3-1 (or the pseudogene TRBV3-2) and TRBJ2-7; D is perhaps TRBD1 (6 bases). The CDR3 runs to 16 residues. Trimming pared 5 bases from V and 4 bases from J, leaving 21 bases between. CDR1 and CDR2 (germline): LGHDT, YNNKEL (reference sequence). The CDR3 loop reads CASSSNRDTSWYEQYF. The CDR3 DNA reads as TGTGCCAGCAGCTCCAACCGGGACACTTCTTGGTACGAGCAGTACTTC.

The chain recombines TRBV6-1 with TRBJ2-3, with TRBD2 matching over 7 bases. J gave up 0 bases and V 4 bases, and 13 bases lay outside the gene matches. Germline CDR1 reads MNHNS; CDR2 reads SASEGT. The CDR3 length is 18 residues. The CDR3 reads CASSASLSLAVSTDTQYF. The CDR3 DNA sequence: TGTGCCAGCAGTGCCTCCTTGAGCCTAGCGGTTAGCACAGATACGCAGTATTTT.

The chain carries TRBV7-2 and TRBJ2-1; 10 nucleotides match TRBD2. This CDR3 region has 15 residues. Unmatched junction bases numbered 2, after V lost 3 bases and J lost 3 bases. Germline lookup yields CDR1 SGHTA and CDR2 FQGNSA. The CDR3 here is CASSFRTSGYNEQFF. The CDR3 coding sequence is TGTGCCAGCAGCTTTAGGACTAGCGGCTACAATGAGCAGTTCTTC.

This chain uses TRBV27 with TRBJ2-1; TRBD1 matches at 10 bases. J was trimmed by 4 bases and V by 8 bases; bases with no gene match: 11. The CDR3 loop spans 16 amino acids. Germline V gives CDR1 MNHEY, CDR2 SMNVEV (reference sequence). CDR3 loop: CASLKKPGQGYNEQFF. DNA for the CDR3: TGTGCCAGCCTGAAAAAGCCGGGACAGGGGTACAATGAGCAGTTCTTC.

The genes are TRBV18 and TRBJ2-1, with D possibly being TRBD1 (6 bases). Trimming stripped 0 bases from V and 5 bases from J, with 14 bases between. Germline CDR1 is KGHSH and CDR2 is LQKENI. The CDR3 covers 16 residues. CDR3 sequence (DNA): TGTGCCAGCTCACCACCGAACAGGGTAATCCACAATGAGCAGTTCTTC. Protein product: CASSPPNRVIHNEQFF.